This T cell receptor (beta chain) was observed in a study of blood T cell repertoires in COVID-19. Background on the study: The cDNA or gDNA used as material had been derived from T cells, B-cell-depleted T cells, or PBMCs.

Per the original data handling: Nucleated cell number was recorded as an estimate derived from reference gene primer amplification. The assay was immunoSEQ multiplex PCR, and TCRdb's table has in-frame clones only and misses some. V and J calls and clone size are copied from that table; D and trimming were computed from the DNA. The profile shows 120,000 to 150,000 clones, approximately 82% of them singletons. The TCR comes from a human donor in a cohort sampled during active COVID-19. The specimen was peripheral blood.

CDR3 loop: CSVTGSGAFF. The CDR3 bases are TGCAGCGTTACAGGGAGTGGGGCTTTCTTT. The chain joins TRBV29-1 to TRBJ1-1, with D perhaps TRBD1 (6 bases). This CDR3 has 10 amino acids. From germline, CDR1 is SQVTM and CDR2 ANQGSEA. Trimming took off 5 bases at V and 11 bases at J, with 12 bases between the two ends.